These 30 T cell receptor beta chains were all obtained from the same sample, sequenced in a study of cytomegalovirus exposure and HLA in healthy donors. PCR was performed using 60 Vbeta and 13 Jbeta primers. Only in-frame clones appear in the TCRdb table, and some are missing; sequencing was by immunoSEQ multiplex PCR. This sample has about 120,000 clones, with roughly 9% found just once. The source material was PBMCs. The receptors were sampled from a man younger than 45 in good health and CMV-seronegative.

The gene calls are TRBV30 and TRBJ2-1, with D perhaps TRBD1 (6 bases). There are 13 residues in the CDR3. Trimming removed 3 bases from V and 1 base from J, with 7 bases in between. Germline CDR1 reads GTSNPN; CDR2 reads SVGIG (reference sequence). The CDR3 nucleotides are TGTGCCTGGAGACAGGGTTCCTACAATGAGCAGTTCTTC. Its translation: CAWRQGSYNEQFF.

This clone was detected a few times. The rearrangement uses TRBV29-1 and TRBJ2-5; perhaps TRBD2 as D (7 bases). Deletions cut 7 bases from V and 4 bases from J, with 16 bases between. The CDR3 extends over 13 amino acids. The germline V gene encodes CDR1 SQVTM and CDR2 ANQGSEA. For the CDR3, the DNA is TGCAGCGCCCTGTGGGGGGGCGGAGAGACCCAGTACTTC. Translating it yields CSALWGGGETQYF.

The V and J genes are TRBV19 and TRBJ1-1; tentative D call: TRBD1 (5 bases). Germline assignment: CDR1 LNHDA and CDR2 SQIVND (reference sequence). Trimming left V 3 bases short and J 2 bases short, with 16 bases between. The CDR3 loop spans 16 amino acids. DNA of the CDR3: TGTGCCAGTAGTATGGCCCTGACAGTTCTAAACACTGAAGCTTTCTTT. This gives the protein CASSMALTVLNTEAFF.

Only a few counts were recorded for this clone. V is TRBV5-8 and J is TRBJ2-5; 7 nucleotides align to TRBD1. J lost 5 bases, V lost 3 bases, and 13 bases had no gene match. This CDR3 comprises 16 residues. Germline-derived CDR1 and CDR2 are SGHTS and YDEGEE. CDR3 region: CASSYRQGPGLETQYF. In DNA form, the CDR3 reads TGTGCCAGCAGCTATCGACAGGGTCCAGGTTTGGAGACCCAGTACTTC.

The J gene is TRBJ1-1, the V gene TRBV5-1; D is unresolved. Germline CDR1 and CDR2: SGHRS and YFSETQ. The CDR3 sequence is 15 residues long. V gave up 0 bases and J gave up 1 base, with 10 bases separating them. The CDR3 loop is CASSLGAGANTEAFF. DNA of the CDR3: TGCGCCAGCAGCTTGGGTGCAGGCGCGAACACTGAAGCTTTCTTT.

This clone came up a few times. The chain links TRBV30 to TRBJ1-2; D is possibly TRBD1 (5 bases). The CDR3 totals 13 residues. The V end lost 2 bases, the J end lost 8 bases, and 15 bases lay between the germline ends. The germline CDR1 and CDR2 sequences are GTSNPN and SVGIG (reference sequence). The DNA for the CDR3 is TGTGCCTGGAGTCCCAACTTTCGACAGGGCTACACCTTC. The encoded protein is CAWSPNFRQGYTF.

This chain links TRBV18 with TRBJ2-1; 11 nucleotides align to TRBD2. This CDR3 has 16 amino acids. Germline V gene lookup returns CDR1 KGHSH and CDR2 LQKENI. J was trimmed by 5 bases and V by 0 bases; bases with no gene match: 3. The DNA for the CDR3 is TGTGCCAGCTCACCACCGGCTAGCGGGGGGAACAATGAGCAGTTCTTC. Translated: CASSPPASGGNNEQFF.

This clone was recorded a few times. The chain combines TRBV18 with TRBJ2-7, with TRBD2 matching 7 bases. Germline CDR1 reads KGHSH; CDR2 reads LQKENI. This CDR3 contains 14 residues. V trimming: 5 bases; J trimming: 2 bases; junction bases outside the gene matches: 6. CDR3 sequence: CASSAAGEAYEQYF. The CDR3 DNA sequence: TGTGCCAGCTCAGCCGCGGGGGAAGCCTACGAGCAGTACTTC.

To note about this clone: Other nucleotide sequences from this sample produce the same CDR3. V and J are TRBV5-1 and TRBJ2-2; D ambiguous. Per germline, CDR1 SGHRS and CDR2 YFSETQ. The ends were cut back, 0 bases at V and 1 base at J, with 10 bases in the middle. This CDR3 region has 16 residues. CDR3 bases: TGCGCCAGCAGCTTGGTCCTAGTCGGGAACACCGGGGAGCTGTTTTTT. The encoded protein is CASSLVLVGNTGELFF. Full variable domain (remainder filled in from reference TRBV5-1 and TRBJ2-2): KAGVTQTPRYLIKTRGQQVTLSCSPISGHRSVSWYQQTPGQGLQFLFEYFSETQRNKGNFPGRFSGRQFSNSRSEMNVSTLELGDSALYLCASSLVLVGNTGELFFGEGSRLTVL.

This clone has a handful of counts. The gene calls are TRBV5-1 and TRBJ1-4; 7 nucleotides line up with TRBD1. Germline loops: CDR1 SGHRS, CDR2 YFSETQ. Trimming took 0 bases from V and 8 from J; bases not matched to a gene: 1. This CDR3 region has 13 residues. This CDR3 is CASSLEGAEKLFF. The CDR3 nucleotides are TGCGCCAGCAGCTTGGAGGGGGCGGAAAAACTGTTTTTT.

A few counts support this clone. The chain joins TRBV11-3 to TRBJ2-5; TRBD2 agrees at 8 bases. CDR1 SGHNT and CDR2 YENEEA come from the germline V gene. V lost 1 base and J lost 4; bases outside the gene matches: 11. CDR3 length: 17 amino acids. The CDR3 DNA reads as TGTGCCAGCAGCTTAGGGGTCCAGCGGGAGACTTCAGAGACCCAGTACTTC. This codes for CASSLGVQRETSETQYF. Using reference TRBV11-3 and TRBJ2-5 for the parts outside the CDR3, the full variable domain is EAGVVQSPRYKIIEKKQPVAFWCNPISGHNTLYWYLQNLGQGPELLIRYENEEAVDDSQLPKDRFSAERLKGVDSTLKIQPAELGDSAVYLCASSLGVQRETSETQYFGPGTRLLVL.

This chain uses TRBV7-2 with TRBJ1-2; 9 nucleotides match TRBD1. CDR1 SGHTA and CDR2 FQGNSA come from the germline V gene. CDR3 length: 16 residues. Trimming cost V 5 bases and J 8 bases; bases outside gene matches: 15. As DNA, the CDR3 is TGTGCCAGCAGCATCTCGGGACAGGGTGGCCGTCAGGGCTACACCTTC. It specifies CASSISGQGGRQGYTF.

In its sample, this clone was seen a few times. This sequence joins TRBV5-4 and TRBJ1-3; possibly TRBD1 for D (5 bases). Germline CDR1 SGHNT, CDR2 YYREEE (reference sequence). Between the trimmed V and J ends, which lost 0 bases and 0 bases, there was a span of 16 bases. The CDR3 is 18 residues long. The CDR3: CASSLGGGRTISGNTIYF. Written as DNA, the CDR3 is TGTGCCAGCAGCTTGGGGGGGGGACGAACCATCTCTGGAAACACCATATATTTT.

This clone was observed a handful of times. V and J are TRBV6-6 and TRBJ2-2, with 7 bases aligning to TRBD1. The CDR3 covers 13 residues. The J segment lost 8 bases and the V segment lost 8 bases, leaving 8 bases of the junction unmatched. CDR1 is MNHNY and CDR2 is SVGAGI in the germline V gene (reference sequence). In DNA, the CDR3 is TGTGCCAGCTCGGACAGGAATCGGGGGGAGCTGTTTTTT. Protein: CASSDRNRGELFF.

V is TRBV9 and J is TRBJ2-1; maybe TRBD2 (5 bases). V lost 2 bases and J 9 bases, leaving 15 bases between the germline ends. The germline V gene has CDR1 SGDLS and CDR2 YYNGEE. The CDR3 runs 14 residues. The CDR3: CASSVGELEVEQFF. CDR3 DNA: TGTGCCAGCAGCGTCGGGGAGCTAGAGGTTGAGCAGTTCTTC.

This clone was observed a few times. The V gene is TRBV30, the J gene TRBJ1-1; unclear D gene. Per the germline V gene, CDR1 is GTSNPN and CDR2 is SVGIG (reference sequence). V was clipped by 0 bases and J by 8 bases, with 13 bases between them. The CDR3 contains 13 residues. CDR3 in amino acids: CAWSVPELGEAFF. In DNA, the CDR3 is TGTGCCTGGAGTGTCCCAGAGCTCGGGGAAGCTTTCTTT.

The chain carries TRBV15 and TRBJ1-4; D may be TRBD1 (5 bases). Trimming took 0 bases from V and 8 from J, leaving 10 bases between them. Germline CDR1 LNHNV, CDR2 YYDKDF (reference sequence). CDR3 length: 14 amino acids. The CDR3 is CATSREQGREKLFF. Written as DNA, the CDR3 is TGTGCCACCAGCAGAGAGCAGGGTAGGGAAAAACTGTTTTTT.

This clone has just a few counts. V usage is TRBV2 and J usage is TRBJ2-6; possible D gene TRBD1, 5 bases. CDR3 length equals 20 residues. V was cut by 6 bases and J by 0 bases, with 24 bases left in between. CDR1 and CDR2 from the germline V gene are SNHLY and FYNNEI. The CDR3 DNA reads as TGTGCCAGCAGCCCAAGGGCAGGGCAGTTTGAAGACTCTGGGGCCAACGTCCTGACTTTC. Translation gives CASSPRAGQFEDSGANVLTF.

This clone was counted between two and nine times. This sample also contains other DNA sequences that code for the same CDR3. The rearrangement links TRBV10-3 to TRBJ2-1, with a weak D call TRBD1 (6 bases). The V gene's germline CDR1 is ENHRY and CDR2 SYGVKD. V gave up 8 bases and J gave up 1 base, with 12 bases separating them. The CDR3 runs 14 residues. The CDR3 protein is CAIRNRESYNEQFF. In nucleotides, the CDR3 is TGTGCCATCCGGAACAGGGAGTCCTACAATGAGCAGTTCTTC.

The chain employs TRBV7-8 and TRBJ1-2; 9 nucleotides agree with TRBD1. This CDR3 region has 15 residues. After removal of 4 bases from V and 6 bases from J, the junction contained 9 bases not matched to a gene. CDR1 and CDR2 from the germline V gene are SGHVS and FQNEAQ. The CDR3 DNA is TGTGCCAGCAGCTCCTACCGGGACAGGGCCAATGGCTACACCTTC. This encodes CASSSYRDRANGYTF.

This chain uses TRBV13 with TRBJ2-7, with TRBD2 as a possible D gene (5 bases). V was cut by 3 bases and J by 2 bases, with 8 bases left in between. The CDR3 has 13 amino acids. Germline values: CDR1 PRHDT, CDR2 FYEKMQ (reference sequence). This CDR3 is CASSFVGTYEQYF. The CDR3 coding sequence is TGTGCCAGCAGCTTTGTCGGGACCTACGAGCAGTACTTC.

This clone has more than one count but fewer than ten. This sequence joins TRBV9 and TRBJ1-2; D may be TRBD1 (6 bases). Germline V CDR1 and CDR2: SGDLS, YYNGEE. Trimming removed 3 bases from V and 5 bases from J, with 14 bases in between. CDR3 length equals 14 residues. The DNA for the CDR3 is TGTGCCAGCAGCGGGGGGGGCGCGGGGTATGGCTACACCTTC. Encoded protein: CASSGGGAGYGYTF.

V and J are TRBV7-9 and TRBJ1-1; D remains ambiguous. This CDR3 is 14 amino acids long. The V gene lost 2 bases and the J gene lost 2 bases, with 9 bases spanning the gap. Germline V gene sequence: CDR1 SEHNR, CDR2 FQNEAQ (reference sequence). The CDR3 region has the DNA TGTGCCAGCAGCTTAATGGGCCCCAACACTGAAGCTTTCTTT. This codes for CASSLMGPNTEAFF.

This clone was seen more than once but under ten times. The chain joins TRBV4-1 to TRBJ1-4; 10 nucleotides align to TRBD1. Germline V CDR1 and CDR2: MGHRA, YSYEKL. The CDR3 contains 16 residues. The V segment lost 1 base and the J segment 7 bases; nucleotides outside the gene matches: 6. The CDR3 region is CASSQGDRGISEKLFF. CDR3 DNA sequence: TGCGCCAGCAGCCAAGGGGACAGGGGTATTAGTGAAAAACTGTTTTTT.

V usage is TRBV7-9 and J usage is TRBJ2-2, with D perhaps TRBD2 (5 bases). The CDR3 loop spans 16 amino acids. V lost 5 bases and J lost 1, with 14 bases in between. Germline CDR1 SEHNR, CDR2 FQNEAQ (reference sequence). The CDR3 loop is CASSPTNGRNTGELFF. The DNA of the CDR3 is TGTGCCAGCAGCCCAACCAATGGGAGGAACACCGGGGAGCTGTTTTTT.

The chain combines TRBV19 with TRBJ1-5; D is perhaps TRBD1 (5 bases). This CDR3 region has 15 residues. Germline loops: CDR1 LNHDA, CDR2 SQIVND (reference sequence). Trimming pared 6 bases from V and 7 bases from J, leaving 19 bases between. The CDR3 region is CASSAPHWRGQPQHF. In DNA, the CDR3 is TGTGCCAGTAGCGCACCCCACTGGCGGGGCCAGCCCCAGCATTTT.

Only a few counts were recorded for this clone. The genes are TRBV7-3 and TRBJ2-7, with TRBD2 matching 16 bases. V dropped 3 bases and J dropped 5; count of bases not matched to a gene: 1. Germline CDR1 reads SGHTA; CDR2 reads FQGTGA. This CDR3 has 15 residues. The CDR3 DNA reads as TGTGCCAGCAGCTTTGGGACTAGCGGGAGGGACGAGCAGTACTTC. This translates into CASSFGTSGRDEQYF.

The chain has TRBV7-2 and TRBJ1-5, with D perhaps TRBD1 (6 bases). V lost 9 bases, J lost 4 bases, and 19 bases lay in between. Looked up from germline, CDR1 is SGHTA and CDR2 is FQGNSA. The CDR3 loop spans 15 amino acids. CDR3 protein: CASTQLQGSNQPQHF. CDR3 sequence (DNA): TGTGCCAGTACCCAATTACAGGGATCAAATCAGCCCCAGCATTTT. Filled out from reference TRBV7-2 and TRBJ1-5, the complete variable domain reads GAGVSQSPSNKVTEKGKDVELRCDPISGHTALYWYRQSLGQGLEFLIYFQGNSAPDKSGLPSDRFSAERTGGSVSTLTIQRTQQEDSAVYLCASTQLQGSNQPQHFGDGTRLSIL.

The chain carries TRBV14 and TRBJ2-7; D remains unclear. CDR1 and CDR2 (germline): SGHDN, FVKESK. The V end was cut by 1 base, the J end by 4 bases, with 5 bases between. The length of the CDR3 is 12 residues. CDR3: CASSQGPYEQYF. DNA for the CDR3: TGTGCCAGCAGCCAAGGGCCATACGAGCAGTACTTC.

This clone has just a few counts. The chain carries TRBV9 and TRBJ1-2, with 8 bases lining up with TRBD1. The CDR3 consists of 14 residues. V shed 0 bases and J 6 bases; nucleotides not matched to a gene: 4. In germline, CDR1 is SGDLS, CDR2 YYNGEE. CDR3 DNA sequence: TGTGCCAGCAGCGTAGCTGGACAGGGACATGGCTACACCTTC. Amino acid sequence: CASSVAGQGHGYTF.